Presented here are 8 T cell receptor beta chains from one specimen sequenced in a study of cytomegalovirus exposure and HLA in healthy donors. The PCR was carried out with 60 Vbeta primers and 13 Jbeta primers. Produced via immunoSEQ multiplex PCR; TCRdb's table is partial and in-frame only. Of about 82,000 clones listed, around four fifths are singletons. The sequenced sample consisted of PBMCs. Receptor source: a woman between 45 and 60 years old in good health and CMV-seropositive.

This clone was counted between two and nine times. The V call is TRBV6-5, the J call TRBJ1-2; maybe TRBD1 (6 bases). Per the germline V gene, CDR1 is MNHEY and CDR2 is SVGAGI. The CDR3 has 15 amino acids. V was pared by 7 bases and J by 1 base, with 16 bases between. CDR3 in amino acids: CASTKGQGRNYGYTF. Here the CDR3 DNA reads TGTGCCAGCACTAAAGGGCAGGGGCGTAACTATGGCTACACCTTC.

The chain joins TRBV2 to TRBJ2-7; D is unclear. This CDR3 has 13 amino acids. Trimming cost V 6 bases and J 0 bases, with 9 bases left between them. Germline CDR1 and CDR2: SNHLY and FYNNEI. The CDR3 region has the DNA TGTGCCAGCAGACCGACTTTCTCCTACGAGCAGTACTTC. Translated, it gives CASRPTFSYEQYF.

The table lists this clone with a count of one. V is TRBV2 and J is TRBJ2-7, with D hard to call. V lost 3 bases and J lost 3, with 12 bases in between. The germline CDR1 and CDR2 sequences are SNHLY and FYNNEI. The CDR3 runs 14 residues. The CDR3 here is CASSDARRFYEQYF. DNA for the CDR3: TGTGCCAGCAGTGACGCGCGGCGATTCTACGAGCAGTACTTC.

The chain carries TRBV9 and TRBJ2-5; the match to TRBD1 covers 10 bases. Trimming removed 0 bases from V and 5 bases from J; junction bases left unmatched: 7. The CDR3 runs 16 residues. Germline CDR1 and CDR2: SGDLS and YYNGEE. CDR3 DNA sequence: TGTGCCAGCAGCGTAGGCGGGACAGGGGCCGAGGAGACCCAGTACTTC. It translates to CASSVGGTGAEETQYF.

The CDR3 DNA reads as TGCAGTGCTAGTGAAGGGGTCGCGCAGTATTTT. The encoded protein is CSASEGVAQYF. The rearrangement links TRBV20-1 to TRBJ2-3; TRBD1 might be the D (5 bases). The CDR3 consists of 11 residues. V was trimmed by 3 bases and J by 10 bases, leaving 11 bases between them. Germline values: CDR1 DFQATT, CDR2 SNEGSKA (reference sequence).

Here the CDR3 DNA reads TGTGCCAGCAGCTTAGGGGCACGGCTGAACACTGAAGCTTTCTTT. Encoded protein: CASSLGARLNTEAFF. The genes are TRBV11-2 and TRBJ1-1; D gene uncertain. The length of the CDR3 is 15 residues. The V end was cut by 1 base, the J end by 0 bases, with 9 bases between. Germline assignment: CDR1 SGHAT and CDR2 FQNNGV.

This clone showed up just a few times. DNA for the CDR3: TGCGCCAGCACCACTAGCGCGGCCTACAATGAGCAGTTCTTC. This codes for CASTTSAAYNEQFF. The chain carries TRBV10-2 and TRBJ2-1; 7 bases align to TRBD2. This CDR3 is built from 14 residues. Germline V gene sequence: CDR1 WSHSY, CDR2 SAAADI. V shed 7 bases, J shed 2 bases, and the junction held 5 bases outside the gene matches.

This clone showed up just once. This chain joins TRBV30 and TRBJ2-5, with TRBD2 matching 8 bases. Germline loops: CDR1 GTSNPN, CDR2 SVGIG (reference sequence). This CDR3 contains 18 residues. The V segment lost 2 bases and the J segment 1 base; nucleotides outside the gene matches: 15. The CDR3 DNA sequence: TGTGCCTGGAGTAGGTTAGCGGGATTCCCGAACCCCCAAGAGACCCAGTACTTC. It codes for CAWSRLAGFPNPQETQYF.